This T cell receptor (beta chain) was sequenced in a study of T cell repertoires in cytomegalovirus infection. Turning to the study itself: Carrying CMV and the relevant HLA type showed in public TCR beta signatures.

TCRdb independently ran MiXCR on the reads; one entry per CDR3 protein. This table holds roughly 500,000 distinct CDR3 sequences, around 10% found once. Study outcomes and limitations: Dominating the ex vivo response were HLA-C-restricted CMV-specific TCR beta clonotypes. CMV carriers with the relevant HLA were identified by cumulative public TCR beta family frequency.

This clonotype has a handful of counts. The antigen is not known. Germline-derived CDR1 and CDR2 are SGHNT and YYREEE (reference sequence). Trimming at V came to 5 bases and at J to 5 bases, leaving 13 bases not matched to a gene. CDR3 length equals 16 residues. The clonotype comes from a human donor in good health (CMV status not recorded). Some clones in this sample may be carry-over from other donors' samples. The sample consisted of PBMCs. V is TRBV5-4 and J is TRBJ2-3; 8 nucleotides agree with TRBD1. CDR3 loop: CASRDDRGAGLDTQYF. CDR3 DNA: TGTGCCAGCAGGGATGACAGGGGCGCCGGTCTAGATACGCAGTATTTT.